This TCR beta chain emerged from a study of neurological immune-mediated disorders. This clonotype was seen ten or more times. CDR1 and CDR2 from the germline V gene are SGHRS and YFSETQ. With 0 bases clipped from V and 0 bases from J, the junction kept 3 bases outside the gene matches. This CDR3 has 16 amino acids. Via MiXCR, TCRdb re-called the 5' RACE reads, giving one row per CDR3 protein. The table lists 25,000 to 35,000 distinct CDR3 sequences, around 15% of them singletons, with 27% in the top ten. The receptor was isolated from a man in his 70s in good health. Source material: PBMCs. This chain uses TRBV5-1 with TRBJ1-3, with 7 bases matching TRBD1. CDR3 bases: TGCGCCAGCAGCTTGGATTCAGGGGGCTCTGGAAACACCATATATTTT. Its translation is CASSLDSGGSGNTIYF.